A selection of T cell receptor beta chains follows, all from one sample in a study of metastatic and nonmetastatic thyroid tumors. TCRdb re-analyzed the PCR reads through MiXCR. The table lists 20,000 to 25,000 clones, about 10% of them singletons. The sample taken for sequencing was blood. These receptors originate from a female donor with papillary thyroid cancer or a benign thyroid nodule (not recorded which). Some clones in this sample may be carry-over from other donors' samples. Both conserved end residues are part of each CDR3. A D gene is named only where the DNA matches it firmly. The size of a clone is reported for some rows only, either as once, few or many, or as a class for expanded clones.

V gene	clone size	J gene	D gene	CDR3 DNA	CDR3 protein
TRBV6-4	medium-sized	TRBJ1-2	.	TGTGCCAGCAGTGACGACGAAAGAGCTAACTATGGCTACACCTTC	CASSDDERANYGYTF
TRBV9	many	TRBJ1-1	TRBD1	TGTGCCAGCAGCCCACGACAGGGAAGTTTTGAAGCTTTCTTT	CASSPRQGSFEAFF
TRBV11-2	many	TRBJ1-2	TRBD1	TGTGCCAGCAGCTTAGAGAGGACAGGGGCAGGGGGCTACACCTTC	CASSLERTGAGGYTF
TRBV20-1	many	TRBJ1-1	.	TGCAGTGCTATGGTCACTGAAGCTTTCTTT	CSAMVTEAFF
TRBV6-2/TRBV6-3	medium-sized	TRBJ2-3	TRBD2	TGTGCCAGCAGTTACGGGACTAGCGCAGATACGCAGTATTTT	CASSYGTSADTQYF
TRBV6-1	medium-sized	TRBJ2-2	TRBD2	TGTGCCGGCAACAGCGGGAGGGACACCGGGGAGCTGTTTTTT	CAGNSGRDTGELFF
TRBV5-1	many	TRBJ2-3	TRBD2	TGCGCCAGCAGCTTCCGGACTAGCGGGAGGGTAGATACGCAGTATTTT	CASSFRTSGRVDTQYF
TRBV30	many	TRBJ1-1	.	TGTGCCTGGAGTCCCGTCCAGCGGATGAACACTGAAGCTTTCTTT	CAWSPVQRMNTEAFF
TRBV28	.	TRBJ1-5	TRBD1	TGTGCCAGCAGTTCAAAACAGGGGCGGCAGCCCCAGCATTTT	CASSSKQGRQPQHF
TRBV6-4	medium-sized	TRBJ2-3	TRBD2	TGTGCCAGCAGTGACGGGACTAGCGCAGATACGCAGTATTTT	CASSDGTSADTQYF
TRBV4-2	.	TRBJ1-1	TRBD1	TGTGCCAGCAGCGCAAACAGGGGTGGGAACACTGAAGCTTTCTTT	CASSANRGGNTEAFF
TRBV20-1	many	TRBJ2-1	.	TGCAGTGCTCTTCGGCAGTATAACATCAATGAGCAGTTCTTC	CSALRQYNINEQFF
TRBV20-1	many	TRBJ2-1	TRBD2	TGCAGTGCTAGCGGGAGGGCCCGGGATGAGCAGTTCTTC	CSASGRARDEQFF
TRBV28	many	TRBJ1-4	TRBD1	TGTGCCAGCAGTTTGCAGGGGGCAGGGGAAAAACTGTTTTTT	CASSLQGAGEKLFF
TRBV11-1	many	TRBJ2-1	.	TGTGCCAGCAGCTCCGTAGGGAGGATCTCCTACAATGAGCAGTTCTTC	CASSSVGRISYNEQFF
TRBV12-3/TRBV12-4	medium-sized	TRBJ2-1	.	TGTGCCAGCAGGGACCCCGGATACGGTGAGCAGTTCTTC	CASRDPGYGEQFF
TRBV3-1	few	TRBJ2-3	.	TGTGCCAGCAGCCGCCGAAGGCAGGGAAACGGGAAAGATACGCAGTATTTT	CASSRRRQGNGKDTQYF
TRBV7-2	many	TRBJ2-7	.	TGTGCCAGCAGCTTCCGACAAGCTAGTTACGAGCAGTACTTC	CASSFRQASYEQYF
TRBV20-1	many	TRBJ2-7	.	TGCAGTGCTAGAGGGGAAGGCCTTGGGGACGAGCAGTACTTC	CSARGEGLGDEQYF
TRBV6-5	medium-sized	TRBJ1-2	TRBD1	TGTGCCAGCAGTTACTCGCCTCCGGGACAGGGAAACTATGGCTACACCTTC	CASSYSPPGQGNYGYTF
TRBV24-1	many	TRBJ2-1	.	TGTGCCACCAGTGACCTAACAGGGAGCACCTACAATGAGCAGTTCTTC	CATSDLTGSTYNEQFF
TRBV20-1	many	TRBJ2-7	TRBD2	TGCAGTGCTAGGCCGGCTAGCGGGTTACGGTACGAGCAGTACTTC	CSARPASGLRYEQYF
TRBV20-1	few	TRBJ1-5	TRBD1	TGCAGTGCGCCTAGGACAGGGGGCAATCAGCCCCAGCATTTT	CSAPRTGGNQPQHF
TRBV7-2	many	TRBJ2-1	.	TGTGCCAGCAGCTTAGTAGGAGGGGACACTGAGCAGTTCTTC	CASSLVGGDTEQFF
TRBV12-3/TRBV12-4	medium-sized	TRBJ1-6	.	TGTGCCAGCAGTTTAGAGCAGGGGATAATTTCACCCCTCCACTTT	CASSLEQGIISPLHF
TRBV6-1	many	TRBJ1-1	.	TGTGCCAGCAGGCCCTACGGACAGAACACTGAAGCTTTCTTT	CASRPYGQNTEAFF
TRBV10-1	few	TRBJ1-6	.	TGCGCCAGCAGTGAGTGGGCTAGGAGCTCCTATAATTCACCCCTCCACTTT	CASSEWARSSYNSPLHF
TRBV29-1	many	TRBJ2-3	.	TGCAGCGTTGAAGACCCTGGCACAGATACGCAGTATTTT	CSVEDPGTDTQYF
TRBV5-1	.	TRBJ1-2	TRBD1	TGCGCCAGCAGCCGGGAGACAGGGGACGGGAATGGCTACACCTTC	CASSRETGDGNGYTF
TRBV6-1	medium-sized	TRBJ2-5	TRBD2	TGTGCCAGCGGAAGCGGGACTAGCGGTCCCGGAGAGTACTTC	CASGSGTSGPGEYF
TRBV24-1	many	TRBJ2-2	.	TGTGCCACCAGGAGTAACACCGGGGAGCTGTTTTTT	CATRSNTGELFF
TRBV5-6	many	TRBJ2-5	.	TGTGCCAGCAGCTTATGGACAGCCAGCCAAGAGACCCAGTACTTC	CASSLWTASQETQYF
TRBV20-1	many	TRBJ2-5	TRBD2	TGCAGTGCTAGAGCCCCTAGCGGGAGCAACATTTGGGAGACCCAGTACTTC	CSARAPSGSNIWETQYF
TRBV4-3	many	TRBJ2-7	TRBD2	TGCGCCAGCAGCCAAGACTTTAGACTAGCGGGAGTACAGTACTTC	CASSQDFRLAGVQYF
TRBV11-1	.	TRBJ2-2	.	TGTGCCAGCATAGATGGATCTAGCGTAAACACCGGGGAGCTGTTTTTT	CASIDGSSVNTGELFF
TRBV20-1	many	TRBJ2-7	.	TGCAGTGCTAGAAGGGCTAGCGTTACCTACGAGCAGTACTTC	CSARRASVTYEQYF
TRBV6-1	medium-sized	TRBJ2-7	TRBD1	TGTGCCAGCAGTACGCGACCGGGACAGGGGGCATACGAGCAGTACTTC	CASSTRPGQGAYEQYF
TRBV6-1	.	TRBJ2-2	TRBD1	TGTGCCAGCTACGAGACAGGGGATAGCATCGGGGAGCTGTTTTTT	CASYETGDSIGELFF
TRBV20-1	many	TRBJ1-5	.	TGCAGTGCTCGGGACAGCAATCAGCCCCAGCATTTT	CSARDSNQPQHF
TRBV6-4	medium-sized	TRBJ2-1	.	TGTGCCAGCAGTGACTCTAGCGTGAGCTCCTACAATGAGCAGTTCTTC	CASSDSSVSSYNEQFF
TRBV20-1	few	TRBJ2-1	.	TGCAGTGCTAGAGATCTCGGGGGTCGGAATGAGCAGTTCTTC	CSARDLGGRNEQFF
TRBV3-1	.	TRBJ1-1	.	TGTGCCAGCAGCCTAGGGGGAACCGACACTGAAGCTTTCTTT	CASSLGGTDTEAFF
TRBV12-3/TRBV12-4	many	TRBJ2-5	TRBD1	TGTGCCAGCAGTGACAGGGGGATAGAGACCCAGTACTTC	CASSDRGIETQYF
TRBV5-1	many	TRBJ2-7	.	TGCGCCAGCAGCTTGGCAGGCGGCCTTAGCTCCTACGAGCAGTACTTC	CASSLAGGLSSYEQYF
TRBV20-1	many	TRBJ2-4	TRBD1	TGCAGTGCTAGCGAAGAAGGACAGGCGGAAAACATTCAGTACTTC	CSASEEGQAENIQYF
TRBV20-1	.	TRBJ1-5	.	TGCAGTGCGTTGACAGTTAGCAATCAGCCCCAGCATTTT	CSALTVSNQPQHF
TRBV18	few	TRBJ2-7	TRBD2	TGTGCCAGCTCACCAACAGCTACTAGCGGTCACGAGCAGTACTTC	CASSPTATSGHEQYF
TRBV6-2/TRBV6-3	medium-sized	TRBJ1-1	.	TGTGCCAGCACCCCCTCGGGCGGGACTGAAGCTTTCTTT	CASTPSGGTEAFF
TRBV20-1	many	TRBJ2-3	.	TGCAGTGCTAGAGTTACAGTTCAGGCGCAGTATTTT	CSARVTVQAQYF
TRBV12-3/TRBV12-4	many	TRBJ2-1	.	TGTGCCAGCAGTTTGGGATGGGGGGCCTACAATGAGCAGTTCTTC	CASSLGWGAYNEQFF
TRBV18	many	TRBJ2-7	.	TGTGCCAGCTCACCAAGTATTCTCTACGAGCAGTACTTC	CASSPSILYEQYF
TRBV6-2/TRBV6-3	medium-sized	TRBJ2-7	.	TGTGCCAGCAGTTACCAGGGGGAGCAGTACTTC	CASSYQGEQYF
TRBV7-3	.	TRBJ2-1	TRBD1	TGTGCCAGCAGGACAGGGGACGGGAATGAGCAGTTCTTC	CASRTGDGNEQFF
TRBV27	medium-sized	TRBJ2-1	.	TGTGCCAGCAGTTTATCATCCGGGAGCTCCTACAATGAGCAGTTCTTC	CASSLSSGSSYNEQFF